This T cell receptor (beta chain) was captured by sequencing in a study of cytomegalovirus exposure and HLA in healthy donors. Study-wide findings and caveats: Specific recognition of CMV antigens was confirmed in vitro for a few chains (all CMV-associated). TCR beta chains associated with HLA were, in a later analysis, more clonally expanded than equally common others. The authors enumerated 150 to 200 TCR beta chains as linked to cytomegalovirus.

Trimming cost V 5 bases and J 6 bases; bases outside gene matches: 10. The CDR3 runs to 15 residues. Germline V gene data show CDR1 as MNHEY and CDR2 as SMNVEV (reference sequence). The PCR had 60 Vbeta and 13 Jbeta primers. Authors' processing steps: An analysis that came later counted some 81 million unique TCR beta chains, 10 million to 11 million shared. The table came from immunoSEQ multiplex PCR; TCRdb's copy has only in-frame clones and leaves some out. That table is the source of V, J and clone size, and D and trimming were worked out from the DNA. This table holds about 160,000 clones, roughly 82% found once. This clone was seen once. Its antigen is undetermined.

The V call is TRBV27, the J call TRBJ1-2, with 9 bases matching TRBD1. The receptor was isolated from a woman between 50 and 59 years old in good health and CMV-seropositive. Source material: PBMCs. Written as DNA, the CDR3 is TGTGCCAGCAGTCACCACTGGGACAGGGAAAATGGCTACACCTTC. It specifies CASSHHWDRENGYTF.